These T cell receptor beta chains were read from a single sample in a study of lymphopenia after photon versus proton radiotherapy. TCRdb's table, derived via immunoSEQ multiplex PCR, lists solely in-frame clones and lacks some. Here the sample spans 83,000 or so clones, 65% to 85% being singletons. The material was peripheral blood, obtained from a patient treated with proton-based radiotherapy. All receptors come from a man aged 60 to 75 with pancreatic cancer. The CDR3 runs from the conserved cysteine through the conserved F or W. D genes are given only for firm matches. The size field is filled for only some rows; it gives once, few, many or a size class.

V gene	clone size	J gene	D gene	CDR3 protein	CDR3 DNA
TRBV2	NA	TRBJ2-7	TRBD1	CASNRGAYEQYF	TGTGCCAGCAACAGGGGGGCCTACGAGCAGTACTTC
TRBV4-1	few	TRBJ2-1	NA	CASSREGPRGNEQFF	TGCGCCAGCAGCCGCGAGGGACCCCGGGGGAATGAGCAGTTCTTC
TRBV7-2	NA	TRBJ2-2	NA	CASIRGYTGELFF	TGTGCCAGCATCAGGGGTTACACCGGGGAGCTGTTTTTT
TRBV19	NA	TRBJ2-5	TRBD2	CASSGGLAGETQYF	TGTGCCAGTAGTGGCGGACTAGCGGGAGAGACCCAGTACTTC
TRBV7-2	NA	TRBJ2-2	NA	CASSYSGTPGDSGELFF	TGTGCCAGCAGCTACTCCGGGACTCCCGGGGATTCCGGGGAGCTGTTTTTT
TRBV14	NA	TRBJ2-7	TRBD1	CASSQSPDRVLWEQYF	TGTGCCAGCAGCCAATCACCCGACAGGGTCCTTTGGGAGCAGTACTTC
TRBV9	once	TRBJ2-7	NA	CASSVDVSRKYEQYF	TGTGCCAGCAGCGTAGACGTTAGCAGAAAGTACGAGCAGTACTTC
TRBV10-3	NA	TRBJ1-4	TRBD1	CAIGQGSEKLFF	TGTGCCATTGGACAGGGGAGTGAAAAACTGTTTTTT
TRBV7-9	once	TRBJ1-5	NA	CASSLDGFKPQHF	TGTGCCAGCAGCTTAGATGGTTTTAAGCCCCAGCATTTT
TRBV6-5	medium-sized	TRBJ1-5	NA	CASSYSAYRPQHF	TGTGCCAGCAGTTACTCGGCTTACCGGCCCCAGCATTTT